This is a list of T cell receptor beta chains from one sample in a study of blood T cell repertoires in COVID-19. The repertoire was sequenced with immunoSEQ multiplex PCR; TCRdb's copy has only in-frame clones and lacks some. The sample consists of about 50,000 clones, more than 75% of them appearing once. Sequenced: peripheral blood. The receptors originated from an elderly woman with COVID-19, enrolled during active disease. Each CDR3 is given with its conserved first and last residue.

j_gene: TRBJ1-6
len: 13
v_gene: TRBV7-9
CDR3aa: CASSFGGESPLHF

j_gene: TRBJ1-5
len: 14
v_gene: TRBV4-1
CDR3aa: CASSQVSSNQPQHF

j_gene: TRBJ1-2
len: 14
v_gene: TRBV27
CDR3aa: CASSRQGSLSGYTF

j_gene: TRBJ2-5
len: 15
v_gene: TRBV20-1
CDR3aa: CSASKDSGYQETQYF

j_gene: TRBJ1-1
len: 18
v_gene: TRBV19
CDR3aa: CASSIRYRGDVMNTEAFF

j_gene: TRBJ2-7
len: 16
v_gene: TRBV6-6
CDR3aa: CASSSRQGIRVNEQYF

j_gene: TRBJ1-1
len: 16
v_gene: TRBV5-8
CDR3aa: CASSSDRGVANTEAFF

j_gene: TRBJ2-3
len: 18
v_gene: TRBV3-1/TRBV3-2
CDR3aa: CASSLFPPRGASTDTQYF

j_gene: TRBJ2-7
len: 15
v_gene: TRBV5-1
CDR3aa: CASSFRGSGAYEQYF

j_gene: TRBJ2-5
len: 11
v_gene: TRBV20-1
CDR3aa: CSGLAGETQYF

j_gene: TRBJ2-3
len: 16
v_gene: TRBV5-1
CDR3aa: CASSQTSGGLRDTQYF

j_gene: TRBJ1-3
len: 16
v_gene: TRBV4-1
CDR3aa: CASSQEPRGPGNTIYF

j_gene: TRBJ1-3
len: 15
v_gene: TRBV4-1
CDR3aa: CASSPSRSSGNTIYF

j_gene: TRBJ1-6
len: 16
v_gene: TRBV18
CDR3aa: CASSPQGRENNSPLHF

j_gene: TRBJ2-4
len: 13
v_gene: TRBV3-1/TRBV3-2
CDR3aa: CASSPGLENIQYF

j_gene: TRBJ1-4
len: 14
v_gene: TRBV2
CDR3aa: CASSSQGLREKLFF

j_gene: TRBJ2-3
len: 16
v_gene: TRBV7-3
CDR3aa: CASSLGQGVNTDTQYF

j_gene: TRBJ2-7
len: 13
v_gene: TRBV19
CDR3aa: CASSRTTTYEQYF

j_gene: TRBJ1-6
len: 17
v_gene: TRBV9
CDR3aa: CASSPQGGPLGNSPLHF

j_gene: TRBJ2-1
len: 16
v_gene: TRBV5-8
CDR3aa: CASSQGQGTLYNEQFF

j_gene: TRBJ2-4
len: 12
v_gene: TRBV12-3/TRBV12-4
CDR3aa: CASRFALNIQYF

j_gene: TRBJ1-2
len: 14
v_gene: TRBV2
CDR3aa: CASSEWGGNYGYTF

j_gene: TRBJ1-3
len: 15
v_gene: TRBV27
CDR3aa: CASSRTEPLFNTIYF

j_gene: TRBJ1-3
len: 15
v_gene: TRBV9
CDR3aa: CASSVVSGAGNTIYF

j_gene: TRBJ1-1
len: 17
v_gene: TRBV18
CDR3aa: CASSPASPGGMNTEAFF

j_gene: TRBJ2-2
len: 18
v_gene: TRBV7-3
CDR3aa: CASSPGGGLAKNTGELFF